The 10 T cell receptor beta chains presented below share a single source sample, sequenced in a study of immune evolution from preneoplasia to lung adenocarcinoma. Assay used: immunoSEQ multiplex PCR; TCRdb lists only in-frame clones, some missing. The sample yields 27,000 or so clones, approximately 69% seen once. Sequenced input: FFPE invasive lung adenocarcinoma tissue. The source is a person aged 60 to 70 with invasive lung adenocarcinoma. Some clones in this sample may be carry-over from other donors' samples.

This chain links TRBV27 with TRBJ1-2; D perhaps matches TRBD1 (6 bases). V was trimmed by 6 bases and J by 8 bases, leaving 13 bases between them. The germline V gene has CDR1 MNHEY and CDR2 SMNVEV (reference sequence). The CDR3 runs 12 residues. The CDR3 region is CASSDQGRGYTF. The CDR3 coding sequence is TGTGCCAGCAGCGATCAGGGGCGAGGCTACACCTTC.

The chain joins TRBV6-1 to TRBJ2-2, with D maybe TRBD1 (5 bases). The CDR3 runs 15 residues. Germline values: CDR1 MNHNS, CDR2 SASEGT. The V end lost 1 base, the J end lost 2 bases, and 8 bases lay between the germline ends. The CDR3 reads CASSEEGINTGELFF. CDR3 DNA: TGTGCCAGCAGTGAAGAGGGGATCAACACCGGGGAGCTGTTTTTT.

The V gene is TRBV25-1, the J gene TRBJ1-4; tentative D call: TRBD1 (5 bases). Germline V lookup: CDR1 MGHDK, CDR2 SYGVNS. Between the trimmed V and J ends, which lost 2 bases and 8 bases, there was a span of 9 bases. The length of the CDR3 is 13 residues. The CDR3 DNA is TGTGCCAGCAGTGAAGCAGGGAACGAAAAACTGTTTTTT. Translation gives CASSEAGNEKLFF.

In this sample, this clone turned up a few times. CDR3 nucleotides: TGTGCCAGCAGCTTTTCCGGGGGCCAAGAGACCCAGTACTTC. This codes for CASSFSGGQETQYF. The chain has TRBV7-2 and TRBJ2-5; D might be TRBD2 (6 bases). CDR3 size: 14 residues. Germline assignment: CDR1 SGHTA and CDR2 FQGNSA. Trimming removed 3 bases from V and 1 base from J, with 9 bases in between.

The CDR3 here is CASSQDLLSGSTDTQYF. CDR3 nucleotides: TGTGCCAGCAGCCAAGATCTCCTTAGCGGGAGTACAGATACGCAGTATTTT. The chain combines TRBV4-2 with TRBJ2-3, with 9 bases lining up with TRBD2. The V segment lost 0 bases and the J segment 3 bases; nucleotides outside the gene matches: 7. The CDR3 has 17 residues. CDR1 and CDR2 from the germline V gene are LGHNA and YNFKEQ.

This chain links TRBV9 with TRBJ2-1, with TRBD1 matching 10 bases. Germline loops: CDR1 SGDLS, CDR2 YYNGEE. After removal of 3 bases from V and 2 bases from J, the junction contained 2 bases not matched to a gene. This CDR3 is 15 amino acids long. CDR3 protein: CASSATGGAYNEQFF. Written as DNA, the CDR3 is TGTGCCAGCAGCGCGACAGGGGGCGCCTACAATGAGCAGTTCTTC.

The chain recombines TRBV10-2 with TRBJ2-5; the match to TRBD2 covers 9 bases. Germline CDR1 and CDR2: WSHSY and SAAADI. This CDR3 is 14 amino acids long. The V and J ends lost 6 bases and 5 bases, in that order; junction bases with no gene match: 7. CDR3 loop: CASRGAGGAETQYF. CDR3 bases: TGCGCCAGCAGGGGGGCGGGAGGGGCCGAGACCCAGTACTTC.

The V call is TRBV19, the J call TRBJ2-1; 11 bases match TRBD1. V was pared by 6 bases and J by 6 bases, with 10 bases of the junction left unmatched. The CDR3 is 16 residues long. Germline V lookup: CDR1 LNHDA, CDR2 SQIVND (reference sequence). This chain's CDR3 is CASSRRGGTGGNEQFF. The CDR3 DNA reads TGTGCCAGTAGCAGACGGGGGGGGACAGGGGGCAATGAGCAGTTCTTC.

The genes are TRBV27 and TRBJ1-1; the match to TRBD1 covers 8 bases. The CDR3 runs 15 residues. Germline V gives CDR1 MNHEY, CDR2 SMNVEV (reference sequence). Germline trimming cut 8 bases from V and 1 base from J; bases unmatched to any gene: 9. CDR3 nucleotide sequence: TGTGCCAGCGGCAGCAGGGGGCGGGGGAACACTGAAGCTTTCTTT. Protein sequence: CASGSRGRGNTEAFF.

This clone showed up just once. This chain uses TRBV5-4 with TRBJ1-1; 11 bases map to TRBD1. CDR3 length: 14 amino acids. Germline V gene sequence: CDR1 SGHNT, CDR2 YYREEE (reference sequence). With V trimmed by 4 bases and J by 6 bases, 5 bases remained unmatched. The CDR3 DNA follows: TGTGCCAGCAGCCGGACAGGGGGCGCGTCTGAAGCTTTCTTT. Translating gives CASSRTGGASEAFF.